Sequencing of this T cell receptor beta chain was carried out in a study of T cell responses to AZD1222 COVID-19 vaccine. As for the study in general: Pooled samples include second doses given at about 4 or 12 weeks. General study points: In a largely white British group with more females than males, clonal diversity was possibly underestimated. Rises in breadth and depth of Spike-specific TCRs came after two AZD1222 doses.

Assay: immunoSEQ multiplex PCR; the TCRdb copy retains only in-frame clones and omits some. The profile covers some 120,000 clones, with about 80% appearing a single time and roughly 9% taken by the ten largest. Concerning this clone: Its specificity is not known.

The CDR3 loop spans 16 amino acids. The V end was cut by 3 bases, the J end by 2 bases, with 14 bases between. Per the germline V gene, CDR1 is SGHNT and CDR2 is YYREEE (reference sequence). The material sequenced was peripheral blood, taken on day 0 of AZD1222 vaccination. V and J are TRBV5-4 and TRBJ2-2; D is unclear. The TCR was taken from an adult in good health. The CDR3 loop reads CASSSPVTQNTGELFF. In nucleotides, the CDR3 is TGTGCCAGCAGCTCCCCTGTTACCCAAAACACCGGGGAGCTGTTTTTT.